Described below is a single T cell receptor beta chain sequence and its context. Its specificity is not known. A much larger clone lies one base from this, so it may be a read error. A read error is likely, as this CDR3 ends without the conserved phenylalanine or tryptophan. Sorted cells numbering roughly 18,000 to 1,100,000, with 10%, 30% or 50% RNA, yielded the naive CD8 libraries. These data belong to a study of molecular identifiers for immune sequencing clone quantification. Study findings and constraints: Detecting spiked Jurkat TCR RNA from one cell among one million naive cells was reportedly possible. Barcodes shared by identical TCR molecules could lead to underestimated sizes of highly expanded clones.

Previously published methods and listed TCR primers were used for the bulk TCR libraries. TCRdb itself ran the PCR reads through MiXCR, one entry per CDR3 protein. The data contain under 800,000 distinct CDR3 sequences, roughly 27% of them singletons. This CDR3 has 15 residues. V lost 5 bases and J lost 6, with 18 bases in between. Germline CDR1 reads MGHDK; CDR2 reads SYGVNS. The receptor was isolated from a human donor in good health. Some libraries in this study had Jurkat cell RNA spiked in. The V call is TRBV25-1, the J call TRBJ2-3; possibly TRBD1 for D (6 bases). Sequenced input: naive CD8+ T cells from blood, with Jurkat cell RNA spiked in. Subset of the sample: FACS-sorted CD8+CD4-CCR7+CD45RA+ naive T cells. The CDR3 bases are TGTGCCAGCAGTTACCGGGACACCCAACTTGATACGCAGTATATT. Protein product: CASSYRDTQLDTQYI.